Below, 13 T cell receptor beta chains from the same sample are listed, as sequenced in a study of blood T cell repertoires in COVID-19. Some clones are missing from TCRdb's copy, which holds only in-frame ones; the method was immunoSEQ multiplex PCR. The data contain about 75,000 clones, about 90% of them seen just once; the ten biggest clones take up 2.5% to 3%. Sequencing input: peripheral blood. These TCRs come from a human donor in a cohort sampled during active COVID-19.

The chain couples TRBV10-3 to TRBJ1-1, with 8 bases identical to TRBD1. This CDR3 is built from 14 residues. V was clipped by 10 bases and J by 1 base; unmatched bases: 8. Germline CDR1 ENHRY, CDR2 SYGVKD. CDR3 bases: TGTGCCACCTCTCGGACAGGGCGGAACACTGAAGCTTTCTTT. It translates to CATSRTGRNTEAFF.

This chain uses TRBV27 with TRBJ2-7; the D gene is possibly TRBD2 (5 bases). In germline, CDR1 is MNHEY, CDR2 SMNVEV (reference sequence). Between the trimmed V and J ends, which lost 1 base and 5 bases, there was a span of 9 bases. The CDR3 covers 13 residues. DNA of the CDR3: TGTGCCAGCAGTTTATTCGGGGTTCACGAGCAGTACTTC. It specifies CASSLFGVHEQYF.

The gene calls are TRBV9 and TRBJ2-7, with 7 bases that match TRBD1. The CDR3 length is 14 residues. Germline trimming cut 4 bases from V and 0 bases from J; bases unmatched to any gene: 4. Germline V gene data show CDR1 as SGDLS and CDR2 as YYNGEE. CDR3 in DNA: TGTGCCAGCAGCACCCGGGACAGCTCCTACGAGCAGTACTTC. Its protein is CASSTRDSSYEQYF.

J is TRBJ1-4 and V is TRBV19; no reliable D call. CDR1 LNHDA and CDR2 SQIVND come from the germline V gene (reference sequence). The V and J ends lost 7 bases and 3 bases respectively, with 12 bases between them. CDR3 length equals 14 residues. The CDR3 reads CASKVTLANEKLFF. The CDR3 bases are TGTGCCAGTAAGGTGACACTGGCTAATGAAAAACTGTTTTTT.

The chain has TRBV7-2 and TRBJ2-7, with 10 bases matching TRBD2. Germline V gives CDR1 SGHTA, CDR2 FQGNSA. This CDR3 has 15 residues. The V and J ends lost 5 bases and 4 bases, in that order; junction bases with no gene match: 8. DNA for the CDR3: TGTGCCAGCAGCGCCTCACTAGCGGGACTGTACGAGCAGTACTTC. Translating it yields CASSASLAGLYEQYF.

This chain links TRBV4-3 with TRBJ1-6, with 10 nucleotides matching TRBD1. V gave up 0 bases and J gave up 9 bases; unmatched junction bases: 5. The CDR3 loop spans 16 amino acids. CDR1 is LGHNA and CDR2 is YSLEER in the germline V gene. CDR3 in DNA: TGCGCCAGCAGCCAAGAAGGGGGGACAGGGGTTTCACCCCTCCACTTT. Residues: CASSQEGGTGVSPLHF.

The V gene is TRBV11-2, the J gene TRBJ1-6, with D uncertain. The CDR3 has 15 residues. Germline CDR1 reads SGHAT; CDR2 reads FQNNGV. The V end lost 0 bases, the J end lost 7 bases, and 10 bases lay between the germline ends. The CDR3 DNA sequence: TGTGCCAGCAGCTTAGATCGTTGGGAGAATTCACCCCTCCACTTT. Its translation: CASSLDRWENSPLHF. Based on the CDR3 plus reference TRBV11-2 and TRBJ1-6, the full variable domain is EAGVAQSPRYKIIEKRQSVAFWCNPISGHATLYWYQQILGQGPKLLIQFQNNGVVDDSQLPKDRFSAERLKGVDSTLKIQPAKLEDSAVYLCASSLDRWENSPLHFGNGTRLTVT.

This clone was seen just once. The chain is built from TRBV7-6 and TRBJ2-5; a weak D match, TRBD2 (6 bases). Trimming left V 2 bases short and J 4 bases short, with 14 bases between. The CDR3 is 15 amino acids. Germline values: CDR1 SGHVS, CDR2 FNYEAQ. The CDR3 DNA reads TGTGCCAGCAGCTTAATGACGGGAGTGGGAGAGACCCAGTACTTC. Its protein product is CASSLMTGVGETQYF.

This chain links TRBV18 with TRBJ2-3, with 7 bases identical to TRBD2. Germline lookup yields CDR1 KGHSH and CDR2 LQKENI. V shed 3 bases and J 5 bases; nucleotides not matched to a gene: 8. The CDR3 runs to 15 residues. The CDR3 coding sequence is TGTGCCAGCTCACCTAAAGCGGGATTGGAAGATACGCAGTATTTT. Amino acids: CASSPKAGLEDTQYF.

CDR3 residues: CASSLGGLQEETQYF. The DNA of the CDR3 is TGTGCCAGCAGCTTGGGGGGACTACAGGAAGAGACCCAGTACTTC. The chain links TRBV7-7 to TRBJ2-5; 7 bases match TRBD2. J was trimmed by 3 bases and V by 3 bases; bases with no gene match: 7. The CDR3 is made up of 15 amino acids. Germline values: CDR1 SSHAT, CDR2 FNYEAQ (reference sequence).

This chain joins TRBV5-1 and TRBJ1-4; 9 nucleotides match TRBD1. The V gene's germline CDR1 is SGHRS and CDR2 YFSETQ. CDR3 length equals 14 residues. V dropped 0 bases and J dropped 6; count of bases not matched to a gene: 0. CDR3 region: CASSLGQGDEKLFF. The DNA of the CDR3 is TGCGCCAGCAGCTTGGGACAGGGGGATGAAAAACTGTTTTTT.

The chain recombines TRBV20-1 with TRBJ1-1; TRBD1 is a possible D gene (6 bases). There are 14 residues in the CDR3. The V gene's germline CDR1 is DFQATT and CDR2 SNEGSKA (reference sequence). V lost 3 bases and J lost 1, with 12 bases in between. The CDR3 region is CSASKGHSNTEAFF. Written as DNA, the CDR3 is TGCAGTGCTAGTAAGGGACACTCGAACACTGAAGCTTTCTTT.

This rearrangement joins TRBV3-1 (or the pseudogene TRBV3-2) to TRBJ2-2; possibly TRBD2 for D (5 bases). Germline assignment: CDR1 LGHDT and CDR2 YNNKEL (reference sequence). The length of the CDR3 is 14 residues. With 4 bases removed from V and 4 bases from J, the gap between germline ends came to 10 bases. CDR3 in amino acids: CASSRREGTGELFF. In DNA, the CDR3 is TGTGCCAGCAGCCGAAGAGAGGGCACCGGGGAGCTGTTTTTT.